These T cell receptor beta chains were read from a single sample in a study of CD8+ T cells in alopecia areata. Assay: immunoSEQ multiplex PCR; the TCRdb copy retains only in-frame clones and omits some. This table holds approximately 120,000 clones, around 63% found once. This specimen was CD4+ T cells sorted from blood, taken at week 4, from a patient treated with tofacitinib. These receptors came from a human donor with alopecia areata. The CDR3 runs from the conserved cysteine through the conserved F or W. D genes are given only for firm matches. A row's size may be missing; if present it is once, few, many or a size class.

CDR3 protein	CDR3 DNA	clone size	V gene	J gene	D gene
CASSLDRVGRSGNTIYF	TGTGCCAGCAGCTTAGATCGGGTAGGACGCTCTGGAAACACCATATATTTT	-	TRBV7-9	TRBJ1-3	-
CASSLEETQYF	TGTGCCAGCAGCTTAGAAGAGACCCAGTACTTC	-	TRBV5-5	TRBJ2-5	-
CSVDRTGLGEKLFF	TGCAGCGTTGACAGGACAGGCCTTGGTGAAAAACTGTTTTTT	-	TRBV29-1	TRBJ1-4	TRBD1
CSVELGTGGNEQFF	TGCAGCGTTGAACTGGGGACAGGAGGGAACGAGCAGTTCTTC	-	TRBV29-1	TRBJ2-1	TRBD1
CSVEGRVYQETQYF	TGCAGCGTTGAGGGCAGGGTGTATCAAGAGACCCAGTACTTC	-	TRBV29-1	TRBJ2-5	-
CARRQPTSYNEQFF	TGTGCCCGACGCCAGCCTACCTCCTACAATGAGCAGTTCTTC	once	TRBV30	TRBJ2-1	-
CASSRERTDTQYF	TGTGCCTCGTCGAGGGAGCGGACAGATACGCAGTATTTT	-	TRBV7-3	TRBJ2-3	-
CASSQDGPFVQPLHEQYF	TGCGCCAGCAGCCAAGATGGGCCCTTCGTTCAGCCCCTCCACGAGCAGTACTTC	-	TRBV4-3	TRBJ2-7	-
CASSPGTAYEQYF	TGTGCCAGCTCACCGGGGACAGCCTACGAGCAGTACTTC	few	TRBV18	TRBJ2-7	TRBD1
CACLPLGSYEQYF	TGTGCCTGCCTTCCTCTAGGCAGCTACGAGCAGTACTTC	once	TRBV30	TRBJ2-7	-
CASSPFLNQPQHF	TGTGCCAGCTCCCCCTTCCTCAATCAGCCCCAGCATTTT	-	TRBV18	TRBJ1-5	-
CASRSFMGGETQYF	TGTGCCAGCAGATCCTTCATGGGTGGAGAGACCCAGTACTTC	once	TRBV6-5	TRBJ2-5	-
CASSVDPGTYEQYF	TGTGCCAGCAGCGTCGACCCAGGGACCTACGAGCAGTACTTC	-	TRBV9	TRBJ2-7	-
CASSQDGGGQAFF	TGCGCCAGCAGCCAGGACGGGGGGGGCCAAGCTTTCTTT	-	TRBV4-3	TRBJ1-1	-
CASSLELAGGETQYF	TGCGCCAGCAGCTTGGAACTAGCGGGGGGAGAGACCCAGTACTTC	-	TRBV5-1	TRBJ2-5	TRBD2
CSVLDRAAETQYF	TGCAGCGTTCTTGACAGGGCTGCGGAGACCCAGTACTTC	-	TRBV29-1	TRBJ2-5	TRBD1
CSALDTSGYTF	TGCAGTGCCCTCGACACCTCTGGCTACACCTTC	-	TRBV20-1	TRBJ1-2	-
CSVGGGLQETQYF	TGCAGCGTTGGTGGGGGGCTCCAAGAGACCCAGTACTTC	-	TRBV29-1	TRBJ2-5	-
CASSYQFSPSAGEQFF	TGTGCCAGCAGCTACCAATTTTCCCCGTCGGCGGGTGAGCAGTTCTTC	few	TRBV11-2	TRBJ2-1	-
CASSIQTKTGELFF	TGTGCCAGTAGTATTCAGACGAAGACCGGGGAGCTGTTTTTT	-	TRBV19	TRBJ2-2	-
CASSNRNTIYF	TGTGCCAGCAGCAACCGAAACACCATATATTTT	-	TRBV6-5	TRBJ1-3	-
CASKGGTGAYSNQPQHF	TGTGCCAGTAAGGGTGGGACAGGAGCTTATAGCAATCAGCCCCAGCATTTT	-	TRBV19	TRBJ1-5	TRBD1
CASSWTGSDEQYF	TGCGCCAGCAGCTGGACAGGGTCCGACGAGCAGTACTTC	few	TRBV5-1	TRBJ2-7	TRBD1
CATAGVGTEAFF	TGTGCCACCGCAGGGGTAGGGACTGAAGCTTTCTTT	-	TRBV10-3	TRBJ1-1	-
CASRPGSRVSSNEQFF	TGTGCCAGCAGGCCAGGGAGCAGGGTCAGTAGCAATGAGCAGTTCTTC	-	TRBV14	TRBJ2-1	-
CASSQDRGGELFF	TGTGCCAGCAGCCAAGACCGGGGCGGGGAGCTGTTTTTT	-	TRBV4-2	TRBJ2-2	-
CASSPGLADTQYF	TGTGCCAGCAGCCCGGGACTAGCTGATACGCAGTATTTT	once	TRBV9	TRBJ2-3	TRBD2
CASSLEDSLNSPLHF	TGTGCCAGCAGCTTGGAGGACAGCCTTAATTCACCCCTCCACTTT	few	TRBV5-4	TRBJ1-6	-
CASSPTNREGELFF	TGTGCCAGCAGCCCCACAAACAGGGAAGGGGAGCTGTTTTTT	-	TRBV9	TRBJ2-2	-
CSVARGSGNEQYF	TGCAGCGTTGCACGGGGTAGCGGGAACGAGCAGTACTTC	-	TRBV29-1	TRBJ2-7	TRBD2
CSVDGGNTEAFF	TGCAGCGTTGACGGTGGGAACACTGAAGCTTTCTTT	-	TRBV29-1	TRBJ1-1	-
CASSQGTGAGGYTF	TGCGCCAGCAGCCAAGGGACAGGGGCTGGTGGCTACACCTTC	-	TRBV4-3	TRBJ1-2	TRBD1
CASSFSGHNEQFF	TGTGCCAGCAGCTTTAGCGGGCACAATGAGCAGTTCTTC	few	TRBV7-2	TRBJ2-1	TRBD2
CASSLGQGPYEQYF	TGTGCCAGCAGTTTGGGACAAGGGCCCTACGAGCAGTACTTC	-	TRBV27	TRBJ2-7	-
CASSRTEHQPQHF	TGTGCCAGCAGCAGGACAGAGCATCAGCCCCAGCATTTT	once	TRBV7-9	TRBJ1-5	-
CASRYRGLADEQFF	TGTGCCAGCAGGTACAGGGGACTAGCCGATGAGCAGTTCTTC	-	TRBV6-6	TRBJ2-1	TRBD2
CASSPLAGVYNEQFF	TGTGCCAGCAGTCCACTAGCGGGAGTGTACAATGAGCAGTTCTTC	-	TRBV2	TRBJ2-1	TRBD2
CASSLLGGGYGYTF	TGTGCCAGCAGCCTGCTGGGTGGTGGCTATGGCTACACCTTC	-	TRBV5-4	TRBJ1-2	-
CASSQDHLGEQFF	TGTGCCAGCAGCCAAGATCATCTTGGGGAGCAGTTCTTC	few	TRBV4-2	TRBJ2-1	-
CASSGTGGWYEQYF	TGCGCCAGCAGCGGGACAGGGGGCTGGTACGAGCAGTACTTC	-	TRBV5-1	TRBJ2-7	TRBD1
CASSGASYNSPLHF	TGTGCCAGCAGCGGGGCCTCCTATAATTCACCCCTCCACTTT	-	TRBV7-9	TRBJ1-6	-
CSGARGRGDTQYF	TGCAGCGGGGCGCGGGGGAGAGGAGATACGCAGTATTTT	-	TRBV29-1	TRBJ2-3	TRBD2
CSVEDESWGYEQYF	TGCAGCGTTGAAGATGAGTCGTGGGGGTACGAGCAGTACTTC	-	TRBV29-1	TRBJ2-7	-
CASSPGTKETQYF	TGTGCCAGCAGTCCAGGGACAAAAGAGACCCAGTACTTC	-	TRBV27	TRBJ2-5	-
CSARGQGKSYEQYF	TGCAGCGCTCGAGGACAGGGGAAATCCTACGAGCAGTACTTC	-	TRBV29-1	TRBJ2-7	TRBD1
CSVDDRAVGGYTF	TGCAGCGTTGATGACAGGGCGGTCGGAGGCTACACCTTC	-	TRBV29-1	TRBJ1-2	TRBD1
CSVFDRGMAKNIQYF	TGCAGCGTTTTCGACAGGGGGATGGCCAAAAACATTCAGTACTTC	-	TRBV29-1	TRBJ2-4	TRBD1
CSVVRLAGESSYNEQFF	TGCAGCGTTGTACGACTAGCGGGGGAGAGCTCCTACAATGAGCAGTTCTTC	-	TRBV29-1	TRBJ2-1	TRBD2
CSALVSSGNTIYF	TGCAGCGCACTAGTAAGCTCTGGAAACACCATATATTTT	few	TRBV29-1	TRBJ1-3	-
CASSEYGARQYF	TGTGCCAGCAGTGAATACGGGGCTCGGCAGTATTTT	-	TRBV25-1	TRBJ2-3	-
CASSLIGTPTAF	TGTGCCAGCAGCTTAATAGGAACACCTACCGCCTTC	few	TRBV7-2	TRBJ1-2	-